The sequence of this T cell receptor (beta chain) was determined in a study of spatial heterogeneity in lung cancer. Study background: The count of detected beta-chain sequences consistently exceeded that of alpha-chain sequences. In tumor regions TCR transcript counts correlated strongly with a matched bulk RNA-seq T cell module score.

Regarding time point: sample taken at primary tumor resection. Samples were obtained from more than 70 donors, all untreated early-stage non-small cell lung cancer patients. TCRdb redid the calling of the 5' RACE reads with MiXCR, one entry per CDR3 protein. The sample holds some 10,000 distinct CDR3 sequences; roughly 5% are singletons and the top ten take approximately 13%. This CDR3 spans 15 amino acids. Trimming pared 1 base from V and 5 bases from J, leaving 15 bases between. Germline lookup yields CDR1 SGHTA and CDR2 FQGNSA. Of note for this clonotype: The antigen is unknown. The library was built for alpha chains, so this beta chain is an off-target read and its size means little.

Study-level points and caveats: Tumor mutation count correlated with how many alpha and beta TCRs expanded intratumorally.

The sequence was collected from a male donor with early-stage non-small cell lung cancer. The material was lung tumor tissue, obtained at surgery. The chain links TRBV7-2 to TRBJ2-7, with D maybe TRBD2 (5 bases). The CDR3 sequence: CASSLDFGRIDEQYF. The DNA of the CDR3 is TGTGCCAGCAGCTTAGACTTTGGGAGAATCGACGAGCAGTACTTC.